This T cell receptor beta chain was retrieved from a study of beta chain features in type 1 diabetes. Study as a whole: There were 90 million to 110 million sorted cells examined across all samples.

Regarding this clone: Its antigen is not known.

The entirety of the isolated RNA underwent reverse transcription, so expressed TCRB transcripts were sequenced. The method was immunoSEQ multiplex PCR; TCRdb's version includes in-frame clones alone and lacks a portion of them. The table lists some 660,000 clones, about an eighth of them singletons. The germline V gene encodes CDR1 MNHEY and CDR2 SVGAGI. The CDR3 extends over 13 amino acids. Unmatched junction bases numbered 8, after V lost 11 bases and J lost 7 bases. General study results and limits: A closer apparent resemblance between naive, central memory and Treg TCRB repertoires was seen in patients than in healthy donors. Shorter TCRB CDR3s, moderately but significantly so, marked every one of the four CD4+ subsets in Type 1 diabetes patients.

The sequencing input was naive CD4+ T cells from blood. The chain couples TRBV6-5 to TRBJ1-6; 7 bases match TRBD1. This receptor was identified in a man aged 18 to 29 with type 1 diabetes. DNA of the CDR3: TGTGCCGGAAACGCAGGGGGGAATTCACCCCTCCACTTT. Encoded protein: CAGNAGGNSPLHF.